This T cell receptor (beta chain) was sequenced for a study of radiotherapy plus CTLA-4 blockade in lung cancer. On the study more broadly: Objective responses were seen in around 17% of patients, disease control in 25% to 35%. Study findings and constraints: Early blood T cell clone dynamics, with interferon-beta, were reported to best predict response. Peripheral blood showed expansion of tumor-derived TCR clones after radiotherapy and ipilimumab.

The repertoire was sequenced with immunoSEQ multiplex PCR; TCRdb's copy has only in-frame clones and lacks some. Counted here are around 65,000 clones, roughly 80% occurring once; the ten biggest clones make up approximately 4.5%. Comment on this clone: What it binds is not known.

The CDR3 covers 15 residues. The V gene's germline CDR1 is SGHRS and CDR2 YFSETQ. Trimming left V 4 bases short and J 0 bases short, with 10 bases between. The receptor was isolated from a human donor with non-small cell lung cancer who had a complete response to radiotherapy plus ipilimumab. The chain is built from TRBV5-1 and TRBJ2-2; D might be TRBD1 (6 bases). Sequences were derived from peripheral blood, sampled from a patient treated with radiotherapy plus ipilimumab. Here the CDR3 reads CASSLDSANTGELFF. The CDR3 DNA is TGCGCCAGCAGCCTGGACAGTGCGAACACCGGGGAGCTGTTTTTT.